This T cell receptor (beta chain) was sequenced for a study of cytomegalovirus exposure and HLA in healthy donors (dated 2017 in TCRdb). With regard to the full study: An earlier analysis of approximately 640 of the donors reported roughly 300 Gb of sequence data and 100 million to 140 million unique TCR beta sequences from some 180 million T cells. An early release covering more than 500 HLA-typed donors comprised 250 to 350 gigabases of sequencing data and tens of millions of unique TCR sequences. Of the roughly 390 genotyped donors, around 81% fell in the genetic ancestry cluster associated with self-reported Caucasian donors. The study aimed to test whether signatures of past pathogen exposure could be identified by cataloging public T cell receptors. The study profiled the T cell repertoires of some 610 subjects by immunosequencing and related them to cytomegalovirus serostatus. A separate validation cohort of approximately 120 different subjects was used in addition to the approximately 700-subject first cohort. To predict cytomegalovirus infection status, the study combined high-throughput TCR immunosequencing, statistical association of individual TCRs with disease status, and machine learning. A later analysis re-analyzed previously published TCR beta repertoires from approximately 670 donors and added high-resolution HLA genotyping to study TCR occurrence patterns. In the later analysis, no new phenotypic data were used to find candidate immune exposures; instead, reliance was placed on TCR beta sequences and their occurrence across donors. An earlier analysis of nearly 600 of the donors applied high-throughput TCR beta sequencing to assess whether each TCR beta V gene segment acted as functional or pseudogenic. Alongside the repertoire data, information on donor age, sex, ethnicity and CMV serostatus was compiled. A later genetic analysis took genome-wide SNP genotypes for about 65% of the 666 donors and used that subset as a discovery cohort. All discovery cohort repertoires had been generated on a single sequencing platform. HLA typing covered class I and class II loci at four-digit resolution. Typing coverage varied by locus: roughly 629-640 donors for A, B, C, DRB1 and DQB1; 500 to 550 for DQA1; 606 for DPA1; 450 to 480 for DPB1. A handful of DR-DQ haplotypes were treated as single units for association and clustering because of strong linkage in the cohort. Among 300 to 500 genotyped donors of the cohort, an average of around 220,000 unique TCR beta nucleotide sequences was sequenced per donor, of which approximately 18% were non-productive. Broad study findings and their caveats: Roughly uniform sequencing depth across donors was assumed in presence/absence analyses, although this assumption may not hold. In a later analysis, TCR association rates were found to vary across HLA loci, with the most associated TCRs seen for DRB1 alleles and the fewest for HLA-C alleles. A group of highly shared sequence variants was considered likely to be a technical artifact of the sequencing pipeline. In a later analysis, several top co-occurrence clusters were reported to appear linked to parvovirus B19, influenza, CMV and Epstein-Barr virus. Most TCR sequences were seen in very few donors, while some public TCRs were found in many individuals. At a false discovery rate of 0.05, a later analysis linked under 20,000 TCR beta sequences to specific HLA alleles. In both the original and validation cohorts, the classifier was reported to diagnose cytomegalovirus status with high specificity and sensitivity. In a later genetic analysis, a missense DCLRE1C variant was associated with V-gene and J-gene trimming of TCR beta chains, and the association was replicated in an independent cohort. When HLA alleles, especially DR and DQ, strongly co-occurred, attributing TCR associations to individual alleles was difficult. According to a later genetic analysis, donors in an Asian-associated ancestry cluster had fewer N-insertions in productive TCRs than the approximately 650-donor mean. A further reported finding was that TCR beta sequences accurately predicted the HLA-A and HLA-B alleles for most subjects in the first cohort. In an earlier analysis of some 540 of the donors, most TCR beta V segments appeared in productive rearrangements about 87% or about 30% of the time, broadly matching IMGT annotations. A total of 150 to 200 TCR beta chains were listed by the study as associated with cytomegalovirus. In a later analysis, HLA-associated TCR beta chains were found to be more clonally expanded and to have lower generation probabilities than equally common non-associated chains. Because HLA typing was missing for some donors at each locus, association tests included only the typed subset. Correlated functional status among segregating V segments might reflect linkage disequilibrium, but an unknown experimental factor could not be ruled out. A few of the identified cytomegalovirus-associated TCR beta chains were confirmed in vitro to be specific for cytomegalovirus antigens. The 87-base-pair reads could not distinguish some IMGT-functional V segments, including TRBV6-2 and TRBV6-3, so those segments were excluded. In a later analysis, most CMV-associated TCR beta chains were found to appear HLA-restricted, with HLA associations seemingly driven largely by CMV exposure. The only immune exposure information available for the cohort was CMV serostatus. This cohort had only TCR beta chains sequenced, and the lack of alpha or paired-chain data limited which features could be detected. The authors suggested that the approach could potentially be generalized to other disease states and immunological phenotypes. Because counts were too low, fewer than 20 rarely observed V segments, including chromosome 9 orphons, were excluded from the earlier analysis of 587 of the donors.

The cohort consisted of some 730 healthy bone marrow donors. At the time of sampling, all cohort members were nominally healthy, though unrecorded immune exposures were likely present. The donor tested CMV seropositive, placing the donor among the 310 or so seropositive members of the cohort. A peripheral blood sample was provided by each donor, and peripheral blood mononuclear cells were used for TCR beta sequencing. Genomic DNA extraction from the blood cell samples was performed with the Qiagen DNeasy Blood Extraction Kit. As regards this clone: The clone's antigen remains unknown. No base quality information exists; no much larger clone differs at one position.

The library was obtained by the immunoSEQ multiplex PCR assay. The multiplex PCR relied on a mix of 60 forward primers for TCR Vbeta segments and 13 reverse primers for TCR Jbeta segments. A multiplex PCR assay on genomic DNA amplified the CDR3 region of rearranged TCR beta genes. On the Illumina HiSeq System, the amplified TCR beta libraries were sequenced as 87-base-pair reads. The authors' pipeline ran thus. Across the roughly 640 repertoires, a later analysis counted roughly 77 million unique TCR beta chains, 9.5 million to 13 million of which were shared by at least two donors. Raw reads were error-corrected and collapsed into unique sequences with a nearest-neighbor algorithm that merged closely related sequences to remove PCR and sequencing errors. CDR3 sequences were aligned to IMGT reference sequences to assign V, D and J gene segments. For a sequence to be retained, a match of at least six nucleotides was required to both a V gene segment and a J gene segment. A rearrangement was called productive if the CDR3 had no stop codons and remained in frame with V and J, and every other rearrangement was called non-productive. CDR3 was defined by IMGT convention, running from the second conserved V-encoded cysteine to the conserved J-encoded phenylalanine. The earlier analysis of some 580 of the donors excluded any sequence lacking an unambiguous match to a single V gene segment. An earlier analysis of 587 of the donors classified V segments as functional when productive rearrangements were above 56.7% and as segregating when the standard deviation between donors was above 5%. A statistical classification framework was built for diagnosing cytomegalovirus status from the catalog of TCR beta chain sequences. In a later analysis, TCR nucleotide sequences were compared against IMGT/GENE-DB human TR gene sequences so that V and J genes could be assigned. Using the TCRdist pipeline, a later analysis assigned CDR3 sequences along with most-parsimonious VDJ recombination scenarios. In a later analysis, each TCR beta chain was defined by its CDR3 amino acid sequence together with its V-gene family, and reads lacking a unique V-gene family were excluded. To address suspected cross-contamination and a sequencing artifact, a later analysis removed a few hundred highly shared, low-generation-probability nucleotide sequences. In a later analysis, a clonal expansion index was calculated for each public chain from normalized within-repertoire ranks of inferred template counts. A later analysis computed generation probabilities with a VDJ recombination model fitted to out-of-frame rearrangements, and checked the results against IGoR. In a later analysis, TCR-TCR, TCR-HLA and TCR-CMV co-occurrence was scored with hypergeometric tests, and a repertoire-size bias correction was applied to TCR pairs. To estimate false discovery rates, a later analysis permuted the HLA or CMV assignments 20 times. In a later analysis, co-occurring TCRs were grouped using DBSCAN, with TCRdist sequence similarity added in when clustering inside HLA-allele-positive subsets. Repertoires with fewer than 30,000 or more than 120,000 public chains were left out of co-occurrence clustering, as were five repertoires with anomalous nucleotide sharing. Imported from immuneACCESS, the table was reduced by TCRdb to in-frame sequences with V and J called. These copies leave out some clones; in studies compared against another copy, an unresolved V gene accounts for under half, and the cause of the remainder is not known. Clonal size and the V and J genes are those of that table, whereas D and trimming came from the DNA. The sample table records approximately 190,000 clones; around 84% of these occur just once. The ten largest clones add up to 2% to 3% of the sample.

From a lookup of the germline V gene, CDR1 and CDR2 are SGHDN and FVKESK. The V end loses 0 bases and the J end loses 5 bases, and a stretch of 7 bases separates them. The CDR3 goes from the cysteine to the phenylalanine over 13 residues. Left in the record is the CDR3 DNA by itself, 39 bases read in frame from the first base. The rearrangement joined TRBV14 to TRBJ1-2, with the D gene too uncertain to name. This sequence was found in a woman aged 45-59 years in good health and CMV-seropositive. Sequenced material: PBMCs. This receptor carries the CDR3 CASSQERKYGYTF. In nucleotides, the sequence is TGTGCCAGCAGCCAAGAGAGAAAGTATGGCTACACCTTC.